Sequencing of this TCR beta chain was carried out in a study of T-cell memory formation after mild COVID-19. Turning to the study itself: In these data, TCR clusters were largely donor specific. Notes on the study in general: The study found contracting CD4+ clones mainly in CM and EM and contracting CD8+ clones in EMRA. Pre-infection memory carried some responding clones, suggesting that cross-reactive memory joined.

In the case of this clonotype: Its antigen remains unidentified.

cDNA libraries for TCR alpha and TCR beta, carrying sample barcodes and UMIs, came from 5'RACE with constant-segment primers. From the 5' RACE reads, TCRdb called clonotypes with MiXCR, one entry per CDR3 protein. The sample yields 400,000 or so distinct CDR3 sequences, 15% to 25% seen once. Germline lookup yields CDR1 MNHEY and CDR2 SMNVEV (reference sequence). V lost 11 bases to trimming and J lost 2 bases, with 9 bases between them. The CDR3 contains 11 residues. Input material: PBMCs or a T cell subset sorted from them (not recorded which). The TCR was taken from an adult woman who had mild COVID-19 (a few samples of this study predate the infection). Cell type and time point are not known. The gene calls are TRBV27 and TRBJ1-1; no reliable D call. DNA of the CDR3: TGTGCCGTACAGTTCAACACTGAAGCTTTCTTT. Its translation is CAVQFNTEAFF.